Sequencing of this TCR beta chain was carried out in a study of T cell responses to AZD1222 COVID-19 vaccine (dated by TCRdb to the early 2020s). Context from the whole study: TCR sequencing covered some 240 trial participants: 200 to 220 given two doses of AZD1222 and 26 given two doses of MenACWY control vaccine. Trial participants were enrolled by age into subgroups of 18-55, 56-69 and 70-plus years, and around 140, 26 and 57 TCR-sequenced participants, respectively, were included in these subgroups. Here is what the overall study found, with its caveats: Only six AZD1222 recipients were SARS-CoV-2 seropositive at baseline, limiting conclusions about previously exposed vaccinees. Participants were mostly white British and included more females than males, and it was suggested by the authors that clonal diversity may have been underestimated. The 56-69-year group was small, and its depth increase did not reach significance, likely because of low power. Reportedly, close to half of the unique spike-specific TCRs recognized epitopes lying outside the regions that are mutated in the B.1.351 and B.1.1.7 variants. Spike-specific TCR breadth and depth rose significantly after two AZD1222 doses compared with day 0 and with MenACWY recipients. Vaccine-associated CD4 TCRs spanned the whole spike protein, with dominant responses in regions 160-218 and 743-854. Because no samples from the day 14 peak response were available, repertoires could be characterized only after the peak T cell response.

As regards this clone: What antigen it recognizes has not been identified. No qualities accompany the bases; no much larger clone lies one base away.

The CDR3 measures 15 amino acids from cysteine to phenylalanine. Solely the CDR3 DNA is kept, with 45 bases framed from the first base. Taken from the germline V gene (reference sequence), the CDR1 and CDR2 loops are MNHEY and SMNVEV. After removal of 2 bases from V and 5 bases from J, the junction retains 3 bases not matched to a gene. Taken with the paper, the label for time point translates to: about 28 days (+/-7) after the second vaccine dose. The treatment or condition tag for this specimen amounts to: meningococcal conjugate vaccine given as trial control. The vaccinee samples were drawn from two UK trials, COV001 and COV002, one of which was a single-blind randomized controlled phase 2/3 trial testing AZD1222 (ChAdOx1 nCoV-19) in healthy adults. For TCRbeta chain sequencing, PBMC samples from trial participants were taken at day 0 and at day 28 after the second dose. The CDR3 regions of human TCRbeta chains were subjected to immunosequencing. On the study's bioinformatics: TCRs in the repertoires were matched against a reference library of SARS-CoV-2-specific TCRs that had been generated with the MIRA antigen-specificity platform. Breadth was defined as the fraction of unique TCRs that were SARS-CoV-2-associated, and depth was defined as the fraction of total T cells that were SARS-CoV-2-associated. Using the MIRA data, each spike-specific TCR was assigned both to the spike region to which the TCR was reactive and to a CD4 or CD8 class. Log10-transformed breadth and depth values were compared by one-way ANOVA with Sidak's multiple comparisons tests. TCRdb mirrors the immuneACCESS table, restricted to in-frame sequences. Some clones are absent from its copies; in checked studies, under half trace to an unresolved V gene, and the reason for the others is unknown. V and J calls and clone size are copied from that table; D and trimming were computed from the DNA. The sample table holds roughly 200,000 clones, of which 90% to 95% were seen once. The ten largest clonotypes hold 3.5% to 4% of the sample.

The source material was peripheral blood, sampled 28 days after the second dose of the MenACWY control vaccine. Rearrangement joined TRBV27 to TRBJ2-7; TRBD2 agrees with 13 junctional bases. The sequence came from an adult who received the MenACWY meningococcal vaccine as a control. The encoded CDR3 is CASSLGLAGVDEQYF. The sequence in DNA is TGTGCCAGCAGTTTAGGACTAGCGGGAGTGGACGAGCAGTACTTC.